The clone carrying this T cell receptor delta chain has at least ten counts. TCRdb reanalysed the reads via CATT. The table includes around 6,500 delta-chain clones, about 0.66% detected once. The CDR3 sequence is 19 residues long. Per germline, CDR1 GEAIGNYY and CDR2 EKD. V lost 1 base to trimming and J lost 0 bases; unmatched junction nucleotides: 5. The data were obtained in a study of gamma-delta chains in newborns, infants, children. Across the whole study: Innate gammadelta T cells reportedly expand polyclonally right after birth, driven by microbial exposure, per the title.

The receptor's source is a child who was a newborn, infant or young child, either healthy, febrile or measles-vaccinated (not recorded which). This chain joins TRDV2 and TRDJ3; 10 nucleotides match TRDD3. Source material: blood. CDR3 region: CACDTAGGYSSWDTRQMFF. CDR3 bases: TGTGCCTGTGACACGGCTGGGGGATATAGCTCCTGGGACACCCGACAGATGTTTTTC.